Included here is one T cell receptor beta chain sequence, with context. Its antigen is not known. The junction and the germline gene differ at one end; a read error may be behind it. This record belongs to a study of T cells after yellow fever vaccination. General study results and limits: Although the secondary response was weaker, it peaked faster, at day 5 versus 15.

The germline V gene encodes CDR1 SGHRS and CDR2 YFSETQ. The CDR3 runs 11 residues. One entry per CDR3 protein results from TCRdb running MiXCR on the 5' RACE reads. This sample has some 290,000 distinct CDR3 sequences, with over 8.5% found just once. This receptor was taken from a man between 18 and 35 years old who received the YFV17D yellow fever vaccine. The chain has TRBV5-1 and TRBJ2-3; TRBD1 matches 7 bases. This specimen was CD4+ T cells sorted from PBMCs, taken 45 days after the yellow fever booster vaccination. The CDR3 DNA reads TGCGCCAGCAGCTTACAGGGGTTCTCATCTTTT. It is translated as CASSLQGFSSF.